The rows below give T cell receptor beta chains drawn from one sample of a study of blood T cell repertoires in COVID-19. The assay was immunoSEQ multiplex PCR, and TCRdb's table has in-frame clones only and misses some. The table lists roughly 250,000 clones, approximately 90% of them singletons, with 0.75% to 0.9% in the top ten. The sample taken for sequencing was peripheral blood. The source of these receptors is a man aged 30 to 39 with acute or convalescent COVID-19. Each CDR3 is given with its conserved first and last residue. The order of the fields is clone size, D gene, J gene, V gene, CDR3 DNA, CDR3 protein. D genes are given only for firm matches. Rows give clone size only sometimes, using once, few, many, or a class for an expanded clone.

NA	NA	TRBJ1-2	TRBV7-9	TGTGCCAGCAGCTTAGCGGTGGGGGGCTATGGCTACACCTTC	CASSLAVGGYGYTF
NA	TRBD1	TRBJ1-6	TRBV18	TGTGCCAGCTCACCCAGCGTACAGGGGCTAAATTCACCCCTCCACTTT	CASSPSVQGLNSPLHF
few	TRBD1	TRBJ2-7	TRBV4-1	TGCGCCAGCAGGCCCGGGGGGACAGGGGCCTACGAGCAGTACTTC	CASRPGGTGAYEQYF
NA	TRBD2	TRBJ2-7	TRBV5-1	TGCGCCAGCAGCGTAACTAGCGGGGGGAGCTCCTACGAGCAGTACTTC	CASSVTSGGSSYEQYF
NA	TRBD1	TRBJ1-5	TRBV9	TGTGCCAGCAGCGGCGGACAGGGTGCCTCGGGGGCCCAGCATTTT	CASSGGQGASGAQHF
NA	TRBD2	TRBJ2-3	TRBV5-4	TGTGCCAGCAGACGTACGGGAGGGCCAGGGACGCAGTATTTT	CASRRTGGPGTQYF
NA	NA	TRBJ2-3	TRBV5-1	TGCGCCAGCTCTGGAGGCCCACCCACAGATACGCAGTATTTT	CASSGGPPTDTQYF
NA	NA	TRBJ2-3	TRBV4-2	TGTGCCAGCAGCCTGGGCGACTACACAGATACGCAGTATTTT	CASSLGDYTDTQYF
NA	NA	TRBJ1-3	TRBV11-2	TGTGCCAGCAGCTTATTCCGGGGAGAATATCGATTCTCTGGAAACACCATATATTTT	CASSLFRGEYRFSGNTIYF
few	NA	TRBJ1-6	TRBV6-5	TGTGCCAGCAGCCGACAAACAGGGAGACATTCACCCCTCCACTTT	CASSRQTGRHSPLHF
NA	NA	TRBJ2-6	TRBV5-8	TGTGCCAGCAGCTTTGACTTCTCTGGGGCCAACGTCCTGACTTTC	CASSFDFSGANVLTF
NA	TRBD2	TRBJ2-1	TRBV28	TGTGCCAGCAGTTTCCCGACTAGCGGGAGGGCCAATGAGCAGTTCTTC	CASSFPTSGRANEQFF
NA	NA	TRBJ2-3	TRBV15	TGTGCCACCAGCGCGCCCCTCACAGATACGCAGTATTTT	CATSAPLTDTQYF
NA	NA	TRBJ1-1	TRBV7-2	TGTGCCAGCAGCTTAGCGGGCTCGACACGAGTCACTGAAGCTTTCTTT	CASSLAGSTRVTEAFF
NA	NA	TRBJ1-5	TRBV27	TGTGCCAGCAGTTTTGAACAGGGTAGGCAGCCCCAGCATTTT	CASSFEQGRQPQHF
NA	NA	TRBJ1-3	TRBV5-5	TGTGCCAGCAGCCCGGCGGCAGGGGAGTACACCATATATTTT	CASSPAAGEYTIYF
NA	NA	TRBJ2-7	TRBV15	TGTGCCACCAGCAGAGATAGGGGCAGGGATCCGTACTTC	CATSRDRGRDPYF
NA	TRBD1	TRBJ1-6	TRBV19	TGTGCCAGTAGCAGACCGGGGACAGGGGATCCCCTCCACTTT	CASSRPGTGDPLHF
NA	NA	TRBJ2-2	TRBV12-5	TGTGCTAGTGGCAAAATCACAAACACATTAGCGACCACGAACACCGGGGAGCTGTTTTTT	CASGKITNTLATTNTGELFF
NA	NA	TRBJ1-2	TRBV6-5	TGTGCCAGCAGTTACGGAGGCAGAAACTATGGCTACACCTTC	CASSYGGRNYGYTF
NA	TRBD1	TRBJ2-7	TRBV7-3	TGTGCCAGCAGTAAACAGGGGGGCTACGAGCAGTACTTC	CASSKQGGYEQYF
once	NA	TRBJ1-1	TRBV19	TGTGCCAGTAGTACGCTAAATAAGAACACTGAAGCTTTCTTT	CASSTLNKNTEAFF
NA	NA	TRBJ1-2	TRBV7-2	TGTGCCAGCAGCTTACACAAAGTCCCCGGCTACACCTTC	CASSLHKVPGYTF
NA	TRBD1	TRBJ1-2	TRBV28	TGTGCCAGCAAGAGGACAGGGGGCCGAGCTAACTATGGCTACACCTTC	CASKRTGGRANYGYTF
NA	NA	TRBJ1-6	TRBV28	TGTGCCAGCAGTTTCATCGGACACGATAATTCACCCCTCCACTTT	CASSFIGHDNSPLHF
NA	TRBD2	TRBJ2-5	TRBV11-1	TGTGCCAGCAGGACTAGCGGGGGATTTGGAGGAGAGACCCAGTACTTC	CASRTSGGFGGETQYF
NA	TRBD1	TRBJ1-1	TRBV29-1	TGCAGCGTTGTTACAGGGGGCCGGAACACTGAAGCTTTCTTT	CSVVTGGRNTEAFF
once	TRBD2	TRBJ2-7	TRBV5-1	TGCGCCAGCAGCGAACGGGAGGGGAGCTACGAGCAGTACTTC	CASSEREGSYEQYF
NA	NA	TRBJ2-7	TRBV5-1	TGCGCCAGCAGCTTGGTCGATGCCCAGTCCTACGAGCAGTACTTC	CASSLVDAQSYEQYF
NA	TRBD2	TRBJ2-1	TRBV4-1	TGCGCCAGCAGCCAAGCGGGGGGTGGGTACAATGAGCAGTTCTTC	CASSQAGGGYNEQFF
NA	NA	TRBJ1-5	TRBV6-1	TGTGCCAGCAGTGAAACATTCAATCAGCCCCAGCATTTT	CASSETFNQPQHF
NA	NA	TRBJ2-3	TRBV11-2	TGTGCCAGCAGCTTAGTTGAGGGGGTTGGAGATACGCAGTATTTT	CASSLVEGVGDTQYF
few	TRBD1	TRBJ1-2	TRBV7-2	TGTGCCAGCAGCTCCACGGGACAGACGCCTGGCTACACCTTC	CASSSTGQTPGYTF
NA	TRBD1	TRBJ2-7	TRBV6-4	TGTGCCAGCAGGGGGACAGGGTGGGCCTACGAGCAGTACTTC	CASRGTGWAYEQYF
NA	TRBD2	TRBJ2-7	TRBV13	TGTGCCAGCAGCTTATGGCGGGAGGGCCAGTACGAGCAGTACTTC	CASSLWREGQYEQYF
NA	NA	TRBJ2-2	TRBV7-3	TGTGCCAGCAGCCACGGACACGCAAAGGACGGGGAGCTGTTTTTT	CASSHGHAKDGELFF
NA	NA	TRBJ2-7	TRBV20-1	TGCAGTGCTAGAAACCGGTACGAGCAGTACTTC	CSARNRYEQYF
NA	TRBD2	TRBJ2-2	TRBV5-4	TGTGCCAGCAGCCCGACCCTAGCGGGAGGTTCGGCCGGGGAGCTGTTTTTT	CASSPTLAGGSAGELFF
NA	NA	TRBJ1-3	TRBV5-1	TGCGCCAGCAGCTCGGGGGGAACAGGTCCCGGAAACACCATATATTTT	CASSSGGTGPGNTIYF
NA	NA	TRBJ2-2	TRBV5-1	TGCGCCAGCAAAACCGGTGGGCAGAACACCGGGGAGCTGTTTTTT	CASKTGGQNTGELFF
NA	TRBD1	TRBJ2-7	TRBV5-5	TGTGCCAGCAGTCAGGTAGCGTGGGACAGCTCCTACGAGCAGTACTTC	CASSQVAWDSSYEQYF
NA	TRBD1	TRBJ2-3	TRBV27	TGTGCCAGCAGTTTAGCCGGGACAGGGGTCACTGATACGCAGTATTTT	CASSLAGTGVTDTQYF
NA	NA	TRBJ2-3	TRBV5-4	TGTGCCAGCAGCTTTAGAACAGATACGCAGTATTTT	CASSFRTDTQYF
NA	NA	TRBJ2-1	TRBV4-2	TGTGCCAGCAGCCAAGTTCAGTGGTCCGACAGGCCCTACAATGAGCAGTTCTTC	CASSQVQWSDRPYNEQFF
NA	NA	TRBJ2-7	TRBV21-1	TGTGCCAGCAGTGTTCCGGGACAACCGAGAGTTATCTCCTACGAGCAGTACTTC	CASSVPGQPRVISYEQYF
NA	NA	TRBJ1-1	TRBV28	TGTGCCAGCAGCGAGGGGGGGGTGAACACTGAAGCTTTCTTT	CASSEGGVNTEAFF
once	TRBD1	TRBJ1-1	TRBV19	TGTGCCAGTAGTCCAGGACAGGGCACTGAAGCTTTCTTT	CASSPGQGTEAFF
NA	TRBD1	TRBJ1-2	TRBV19	TGTGCCAGCCGACAGGGGATCTATGGCTACACCTTC	CASRQGIYGYTF